One and the same sample provided the 26 T cell receptor beta chains below, sequenced in a study of beta chain features in type 1 diabetes. Since all of the isolated RNA was reverse transcribed, expressed TCRB transcripts were what got sequenced. TCRdb's table, derived via immunoSEQ multiplex PCR, lists solely in-frame clones and lacks some. The table has tens of thousands of clones, 51% seen once. What was sequenced was Tregs from blood. These receptors were obtained from a young woman in good health.

The chain couples TRBV5-1 to TRBJ2-5, with D maybe TRBD2 (5 bases). The ends were cut back, 0 bases at V and 2 bases at J, with 11 bases in the middle. CDR1 SGHRS and CDR2 YFSETQ come from the germline V gene. The CDR3 contains 15 residues. The CDR3 is CASSLGAQRQETQYF. The CDR3 region has the DNA TGCGCCAGCAGCTTGGGCGCCCAGCGGCAAGAGACCCAGTACTTC.

The rearrangement uses TRBV28 and TRBJ2-7, with 9 positions matching TRBD1. The CDR3 spans 16 residues. Germline trimming cut 1 base from V and 2 bases from J; bases unmatched to any gene: 6. The germline V gene encodes CDR1 MDHEN and CDR2 SYDVKM. CDR3 nucleotides: TGTGCCAGCAGTTTATACGGGACAGGGCGGACCTACGAGCAGTACTTC. Amino acids: CASSLYGTGRTYEQYF. Drawing the rest from reference TRBV28 and TRBJ2-7, the complete variable domain is DVKVTQSSRYLVKRTGEKVFLECVQDMDHENMFWYRQDPGLGLRLIYFSYDVKMKEKGDIPEGYSVSREKKERFSLILESASTNQTSMYLCASSLYGTGRTYEQYFGPGTRLTVT.

The J gene is TRBJ1-5, the V gene TRBV5-8; D is undetermined. This CDR3 spans 12 amino acids. CDR1 SGHTS and CDR2 YDEGEE come from the germline V gene. V gave up 4 bases and J gave up 3 bases, with 5 bases separating them. CDR3 DNA: TGTGCCAGCAGCCTCCTCAATCAGCCCCAGCATTTT. Translating gives CASSLLNQPQHF.

The V and J genes are TRBV6-1 and TRBJ2-2, with TRBD2 matching 8 bases. The germline V gene encodes CDR1 MNHNS and CDR2 SASEGT. The CDR3 is 14 amino acids. V shed 6 bases, J shed 6 bases, and the junction held 6 bases outside the gene matches. The CDR3 DNA sequence: TGTGCCAGCAGGGGACTAGGGGTCGCCGGGGAGCTGTTTTTT. This encodes CASRGLGVAGELFF.

V gene TRBV5-1 combines with J gene TRBJ2-2; TRBD2 matches 9 bases. This CDR3 has 16 amino acids. Germline CDR1 is SGHRS and CDR2 is YFSETQ. The V segment lost 0 bases and the J segment 4 bases; nucleotides outside the gene matches: 4. The CDR3 sequence is CASSLAPSGTTGELFF. The CDR3 coding sequence is TGCGCCAGCAGCTTGGCCCCTAGCGGGACCACCGGGGAGCTGTTTTTT.

The genes are TRBV6-6 and TRBJ1-5; 7 positions match TRBD1. Germline assignment: CDR1 MNHNY and CDR2 SVGAGI (reference sequence). J was trimmed by 9 bases and V by 8 bases; bases with no gene match: 7. The CDR3 spans 12 residues. CDR3 nucleotides: TGTGCCAGCGACAGGGAGTTCGGGCCCCAGCATTTT. It specifies CASDREFGPQHF.

The gene calls are TRBV6-1 and TRBJ2-5; 11 bases fit TRBD2. The CDR3 contains 15 residues. Germline values: CDR1 MNHNS, CDR2 SASEGT. The junction had 10 bases not matched to a gene; V was cut back by 8 bases and J by 5 bases. The CDR3 sequence: CASRATSGSEETQYF. CDR3 bases: TGTGCCAGCCGAGCAACTAGCGGGAGCGAGGAGACCCAGTACTTC.

The rearrangement uses TRBV7-9 and TRBJ2-7; 7 bases fit TRBD1. The CDR3 has 16 residues. Trimming at V came to 5 bases and at J to 7 bases, leaving 17 bases not matched to a gene. Germline CDR1 is SEHNR and CDR2 is FQNEAQ (reference sequence). The DNA for the CDR3 is TGTGCCAGCAGCAAAGGGACAGCCCGCGAGTTGGAAGAGCAGTACTTC. It is translated as CASSKGTARELEEQYF.

The rearrangement uses TRBV2 and TRBJ1-4; 7 positions agree with TRBD1. The ends lost 9 bases at V and 6 bases at J; junction bases unmatched: 7. The CDR3 loop spans 13 amino acids. The germline V gene encodes CDR1 SNHLY and CDR2 FYNNEI. Here the CDR3 reads CARQGQFDEKLFF. DNA of the CDR3: TGTGCCAGACAGGGACAGTTTGATGAAAAACTGTTTTTT.

V and J are TRBV9 and TRBJ2-5; TRBD2 matches 12 bases. Germline loops: CDR1 SGDLS, CDR2 YYNGEE. The CDR3 is 16 residues long. With V trimmed by 4 bases and J by 3 bases, 7 bases remained unmatched. The CDR3 protein is CASSPPGLAGEETQYF. The CDR3 bases are TGTGCCAGCAGCCCCCCGGGACTAGCGGGTGAAGAGACCCAGTACTTC.

The V gene is TRBV2, the J gene TRBJ1-5, with unresolved D. CDR1 is SNHLY, CDR2 FYNNEI, per germline. This CDR3 region has 16 residues. V lost 4 bases and J lost 8, with 21 bases in between. In DNA, the CDR3 is TGTGCCAGCAGTGTTTCTGTCAAAAGTTCTACGAAGCCCCAGCATTTT. Translating gives CASSVSVKSSTKPQHF.

The chain uses TRBV30 and TRBJ2-6, with TRBD1 matching over 8 bases. J lost 0 bases, V lost 2 bases, and 12 bases had no gene match. Germline CDR1 GTSNPN, CDR2 SVGIG (reference sequence). The length of the CDR3 is 19 residues. The CDR3 region is CAWSSRTGWGHSGANVLTF. The CDR3 bases are TGTGCCTGGAGTAGTAGGACAGGGTGGGGCCACTCTGGGGCCAACGTCCTGACTTTC.

The J gene is TRBJ1-4, the V gene TRBV30, with a tentative D call TRBD1 (6 bases). V dropped 0 bases and J dropped 10 bases, with 15 bases sitting between them. The CDR3 length is 14 residues. Germline CDR1 and CDR2: GTSNPN and SVGIG (reference sequence). The CDR3 is CAWSVSRGGGKLFF. CDR3 sequence (DNA): TGTGCCTGGAGTGTGTCCAGGGGCGGGGGAAAACTGTTTTTT.

A few counts support this clone. This rearrangement joins TRBV11-2 to TRBJ1-3; possibly TRBD1 for D (6 bases). Trimming cost V 6 bases and J 8 bases, with 17 bases left between them. The germline V gene has CDR1 SGHAT and CDR2 FQNNGV. The CDR3 covers 14 residues. CDR3 in amino acids: CASRSTGMADTIYF. DNA of the CDR3: TGTGCCAGCAGAAGCACAGGGATGGCAGACACCATATATTTT.

V usage is TRBV28 and J usage is TRBJ1-3, with a tentative D call TRBD1 (5 bases). Trimming took 5 bases from V and 0 from J, leaving 8 bases between them. CDR1 is MDHEN, CDR2 SYDVKM, per germline. The CDR3 runs 14 residues. CDR3 in amino acids: CASSRQSSGNTIYF. CDR3 nucleotide sequence: TGTGCCAGCAGTCGACAGTCCTCTGGAAACACCATATATTTT.

The chain recombines TRBV28 with TRBJ2-3; 13 nucleotides align to TRBD2. With 0 bases clipped from V and 0 bases from J, the junction kept 6 bases outside the gene matches. Germline V lookup: CDR1 MDHEN, CDR2 SYDVKM. CDR3 length: 19 amino acids. The DNA for the CDR3 is TGTGCCAGCAGTTTATGGGTGACTAGCGGGAGGTCTAGCACAGATACGCAGTATTTT. Translating it yields CASSLWVTSGRSSTDTQYF.

The gene calls are TRBV6-5 and TRBJ2-7; D ambiguous. CDR3 length: 13 amino acids. V lost 4 bases to trimming and J lost 3 bases, with 10 bases between them. Per germline, CDR1 MNHEY and CDR2 SVGAGI. CDR3 nucleotides: TGTGCCAGCAGTTCCCCGGGTAGCTACGAGCAGTACTTC. Protein sequence: CASSSPGSYEQYF.

The sample holds a few counts of this clone. J is TRBJ2-1 and V is TRBV9, with a tentative D call TRBD2 (5 bases). This CDR3 has 13 amino acids. The germline V gene has CDR1 SGDLS and CDR2 YYNGEE. Trimming left V 4 bases short and J 7 bases short, with 12 bases between. The CDR3 region is CASSFDRGNEQFF. CDR3 nucleotide sequence: TGTGCCAGCAGCTTTGACCGAGGGAATGAGCAGTTCTTC. The full variable domain, its missing parts supplied by reference TRBV9 and TRBJ2-1, is DSGVTQTPKHLITATGQRVTLRCSPRSGDLSVYWYQQSLDQGLQFLIQYYNGEERAKGNILERFSAQQFPDLHSELNLSSLELGDSALYFCASSFDRGNEQFFGPGTRLTVL.

Only one count was recorded for this clone. V is TRBV5-5 and J is TRBJ1-3; D gene uncertain. The CDR3 contains 13 residues. Germline assignment: CDR1 SGHKS and CDR2 YYEKEE (reference sequence). Trimming removed 6 bases from V and 2 bases from J, with 9 bases in between. CDR3 in DNA: TGTGCCAGCATTGACCGGGCTGGAAACACCATATATTTT. The encoded protein is CASIDRAGNTIYF.

This clone has more than one count but fewer than ten. V and J are TRBV4-1 and TRBJ2-5; 9 bases map to TRBD2. The DNA matches TRBJ2-7 better at its end, which makes the J call doubtful. CDR3 length: 17 amino acids. Germline V lookup: CDR1 MGHRA, CDR2 YSYEKL. Here the CDR3 reads CASSQDRLAGTPYEQYF. DNA of the CDR3: TGCGCCAGCAGCCAAGATCGGCTAGCGGGAACCCCCTACGAGCAGTACTTC.

This clone was counted between two and nine times. The V call is TRBV9, the J call TRBJ1-2; perhaps TRBD1 as D (6 bases). This CDR3 has 13 amino acids. The germline V gene encodes CDR1 SGDLS and CDR2 YYNGEE. V was trimmed by 2 bases and J by 8 bases, leaving 13 bases between them. CDR3 DNA: TGTGCCAGCAGCGTTGCACAGGGTGTCGGCTACACCTTC. It codes for CASSVAQGVGYTF.

This clone showed up just a few times. The chain couples TRBV29-1 to TRBJ2-2; 7 bases line up with TRBD1. This CDR3 spans 15 amino acids. Losses at the gene ends were 4 bases for V and 2 bases for J; bases not matched to a gene: 7. Germline assignment: CDR1 SQVTM and CDR2 ANQGSEA. The CDR3 reads CSVVRDRVNTGELFF. CDR3 DNA: TGCAGCGTTGTACGCGACAGGGTAAACACCGGGGAGCTGTTTTTT.

V is TRBV7-7 and J is TRBJ2-5; the D gene is possibly TRBD2 (6 bases). CDR1 and CDR2 from the germline V gene are SSHAT and FNYEAQ (reference sequence). Trimming left V 5 bases short and J 5 bases short, with 24 bases between. The CDR3 runs to 17 residues. The CDR3 is CASSPYTRPGAPETQYF. The CDR3 DNA reads as TGTGCCAGCAGCCCATATACACGTCCGGGAGCCCCGGAGACCCAGTACTTC.

The genes are TRBV10-3 and TRBJ2-2; 9 nucleotides match TRBD2. The germline V gene encodes CDR1 ENHRY and CDR2 SYGVKD. There are 14 residues in the CDR3. V trimming: 10 bases; J trimming: 1 base; junction bases outside the gene matches: 4. This CDR3 is CATRLAENTGELFF. The CDR3 DNA is TGTGCCACGCGACTAGCGGAGAACACCGGGGAGCTGTTTTTT.

The chain recombines TRBV7-2 with TRBJ1-2, with a weak D call TRBD1 (6 bases). The CDR3 loop spans 16 amino acids. With 5 bases removed from V and 0 bases from J, the gap between germline ends came to 16 bases. In germline, CDR1 is SGHTA, CDR2 FQGNSA. In DNA, the CDR3 is TGTGCCAGCAGCCCGGACAGACCATTATCTAACTATGGCTACACCTTC. It encodes CASSPDRPLSNYGYTF.

V usage is TRBV19 and J usage is TRBJ2-1; 10 positions match TRBD2. Unmatched junction bases numbered 9, after V lost 2 bases and J lost 5 bases. Germline CDR1 and CDR2: LNHDA and SQIVND (reference sequence). The CDR3 is 17 amino acids. In DNA, the CDR3 is TGTGCCAGTAGTATACAGGCTAGCGGGAGCACGGACAATGAGCAGTTCTTC. Translated: CASSIQASGSTDNEQFF.